This TCR beta chain was recorded in a study of early T cells in non-severe SARS-CoV-2 infection. Study summary: The sequenced material was bulk RNA from unsorted whole blood, and its chains were unpaired. Findings of the study overall: The VDJdb matching leaned toward anti-spike CD8 responses and overlooked private and CD4 specificities.

Of note for this clonotype: As yet, its antigen is unknown.

Unique molecular identifiers were attached to individual cDNA molecules. TCRdb re-called the 5' RACE reads through MiXCR, storing one row per CDR3 protein. Of more than 20,000 distinct CDR3 sequences in the sample, over 5.5% were seen once. Trimming took 2 bases from V and 2 from J, leaving 6 bases between them. CDR1 is LNHDA and CDR2 is SQIVND in the germline V gene (reference sequence). The CDR3 has 14 amino acids. This TCR was sampled from an adult who was a healthcare worker with PCR-confirmed SARS-CoV-2 infection or an uninfected control (not recorded which). The chain links TRBV19 to TRBJ1-4; no clear D gene. Sequenced here: whole blood, sampled at baseline. CDR3 amino acids: CASSIQSTNEKLFF. CDR3 bases: TGTGCCAGTAGTATACAGTCGACTAATGAAAAACTGTTTTTT. The full variable domain, with the rest looked up from reference TRBV19 and TRBJ1-4, is DGGITQSPKYLFRKEGQNVTLSCEQNLNHDAMYWYRQDPGQGLRLIYYSQIVNDFQKGDIAEGYSVSREKKESFPLTVTSAQKNPTAFYLCASSIQSTNEKLFFGSGTQLSVL.